Below are 16 T cell receptor beta chains sequenced from a single sample in a study of response to subunit inactivated influenza vaccine. TCRdb reprocessed the RT-PCR reads via MiXCR and lists one record per CDR3 protein. The sample carries a few hundred thousand distinct CDR3 sequences, 9.5% to 12% recorded once. This specimen was PBMCs from blood, taken about 40 days after vaccination. Receptors were obtained from a middle-aged man who received an inactivated influenza vaccine.

This clonotype has a handful of counts. The chain employs TRBV12-3 or TRBV12-4 and TRBJ1-5; D call uncertain. Trimming removed 1 base at V and 7 bases at J, with 8 bases between. The CDR3 extends over 13 amino acids. Here the CDR3 DNA reads TGTGCCAGCAGTTTAGACAGAAAACAGCCCCAGCATTTT. Protein: CASSLDRKQPQHF.

This clonotype was detected ten times or more. The rearrangement joins TRBV29-1 to TRBJ2-5; TRBD1 agrees at 7 bases. CDR3 size: 15 residues. Unmatched junction bases numbered 9, after V lost 3 bases and J lost 2 bases. Germline assignment: CDR1 SQVTM and CDR2 ANQGSEA. The CDR3 sequence: CSVDLRGQYQETQYF. DNA for the CDR3: TGCAGCGTTGACCTGAGGGGACAGTATCAAGAGACCCAGTACTTC.

This clonotype was counted only a few times. The chain joins TRBV7-2 to TRBJ1-1, with 8 positions matching TRBD1. Germline V gene lookup returns CDR1 SGHTA and CDR2 FQGNSA. The CDR3 totals 15 residues. V was clipped by 4 bases and J by 11 bases; unmatched bases: 15. CDR3 in amino acids: CASSSSRDRSRKAFF. In nucleotides, the CDR3 is TGTGCCAGCAGCTCGAGCCGGGACAGGTCCCGGAAGGCTTTCTTT. The full variable domain, with the rest looked up from reference TRBV7-2 and TRBJ1-1, is GAGVSQSPSNKVTEKGKDVELRCDPISGHTALYWYRQSLGQGLEFLIYFQGNSAPDKSGLPSDRFSAERTGGSVSTLTIQRTQQEDSAVYLCASSSSRDRSRKAFFGQGTRLTVV.

The sample holds a few counts of this clonotype. The chain employs TRBV12-3 or TRBV12-4 and TRBJ2-7, with 10 bases identical to TRBD2. The CDR3 totals 15 residues. V shed 7 bases, J shed 4 bases, and the junction held 10 bases outside the gene matches. CDR3 amino acids: CASTSGRALAYEQYF. DNA of the CDR3: TGTGCCAGCACAAGCGGGAGGGCCTTAGCATACGAGCAGTACTTC.

This clonotype has more than one count but fewer than ten. The rearrangement uses TRBV4-2 and TRBJ2-1; 7 nucleotides agree with TRBD1. The CDR3 is 14 residues long. CDR1 is LGHNA and CDR2 is YNFKEQ in the germline V gene. The V and J ends lost 0 bases and 14 bases, in that order; junction bases with no gene match: 10. CDR3 sequence (DNA): TGTGCCAGCAGCCAAGATCGAGGGGGCGGACCGGAGTTCTTC. It translates to CASSQDRGGGPEFF.

This clonotype was observed at least ten times. V usage is TRBV4-1 and J usage is TRBJ2-7; no definite D call. Trimming shortened V by 1 base and J by 0 bases, and 7 bases separated the two germline ends. The CDR3 is 14 residues long. The germline V gene has CDR1 MGHRA and CDR2 YSYEKL. The CDR3 reads CASSQVRYSYEQYF. The CDR3 coding sequence is TGCGCCAGCAGCCAAGTTCGCTACTCCTACGAGCAGTACTTC.

This clonotype was found a few times. V and J are TRBV5-1 and TRBJ2-1; D possibly uses TRBD1 or TRBD2 (5 bases each). V gave up 0 bases and J gave up 5 bases, with 24 bases separating them. The CDR3 is 19 residues long. Germline CDR1 is SGHRS and CDR2 is YFSETQ. CDR3 nucleotide sequence: TGCGCCAGCAGCTTGGCCCGTGGCTCTCGGGGACCCGCTGACAATGAGCAGTTCTTC. As protein: CASSLARGSRGPADNEQFF.

A single count supports this clonotype. The gene calls are TRBV5-6 and TRBJ2-1; 9 bases line up with TRBD2. V shed 5 bases, J shed 7 bases, and the junction held 13 bases outside the gene matches. The germline CDR1 and CDR2 sequences are SGHDT and YYEEEE. There are 16 residues in the CDR3. The CDR3, as DNA: TGTGCCAGCAGTGACTCCGGGACTAGCTGGGCTAATGAGCAGTTCTTC. It is translated as CASSDSGTSWANEQFF.

The J gene is TRBJ2-7, the V gene TRBV4-3; D is tentatively TRBD1 or TRBD2 (6 bases each). Trimming removed 1 base at V and 3 bases at J, with 13 bases between. The CDR3 is 15 residues long. Germline V gene data show CDR1 as LGHNA and CDR2 as YSLEER. The CDR3 bases are TGCGCCAGCAGCCAAGCCCCCGGGGGCATCTACGAGCAGTACTTC. Protein sequence: CASSQAPGGIYEQYF.

This chain joins TRBV12-3 or TRBV12-4 and TRBJ2-2; the D is unclear. The V end was cut by 6 bases, the J end by 5 bases, with 13 bases between. The CDR3 extends over 14 amino acids. CDR3 loop: CASSLTRSTGELFF. CDR3 in DNA: TGTGCCAGCAGCCTCACACGGTCGACCGGGGAGCTGTTTTTT.

This chain links TRBV5-6 with TRBJ2-2; D is perhaps TRBD1 or TRBD2 (5 bases each). The CDR3 totals 15 residues. The germline V gene encodes CDR1 SGHDT and CDR2 YYEEEE. Trimming left V 5 bases short and J 6 bases short, with 17 bases between. The CDR3, as DNA: TGTGCCAGCAGACTGGGACCGATCGGACCCGGGGAGCTGTTTTTT. As protein: CASRLGPIGPGELFF.

For this clonotype: With a much larger clone just one base away, this may be a read error. The gene calls are TRBV7-8 and TRBJ2-2, with 7 bases identical to TRBD1. The CDR3 loop spans 15 amino acids. Germline V CDR1 and CDR2: SGHVS, FQNEAQ. The CDR3 spells CTSSYRGFNTGELFF. The CDR3, as DNA: TGTACCAGCAGCTACAGGGGTTTCAACACCGGGGAGCTGTTTTTT.

The J gene is TRBJ2-3, the V gene TRBV27; 13 bases fit TRBD2. Trimming removed 4 bases from V and 5 bases from J; junction bases left unmatched: 9. This CDR3 has 17 amino acids. The germline gives CDR1 MNHEY, CDR2 SMNVEV (reference sequence). CDR3 sequence: CASSSSGTSGVGDTQYF. The CDR3 bases are TGTGCCAGCAGTTCCTCCGGGACTAGCGGGGTGGGAGATACGCAGTATTTT.

The chain links TRBV7-2 to TRBJ1-1; 9 bases line up with TRBD1. Germline V lookup: CDR1 SGHTA, CDR2 FQGNSA. The V gene end was trimmed by 1 base and the J gene end by 7 bases; junction bases not matched to a gene: 4. This CDR3 spans 14 amino acids. CDR3 sequence (DNA): TGTGCCAGCAGCTTAGACAGGGGGCGTAATGAAGCTTTCTTT. Translation: CASSLDRGRNEAFF.

The table lists this clonotype with many counts. The chain has TRBV15 and TRBJ2-2; TRBD1 matches 9 bases. The trim removed 5 bases at V and 1 base at J, leaving 2 bases unmatched. The length of the CDR3 is 15 residues. Looked up from germline, CDR1 is LNHNV and CDR2 is YYDKDF (reference sequence). This chain's CDR3 is CATSEGQGNTGELFF. The CDR3 region has the DNA TGTGCCACCAGCGAGGGACAGGGGAACACCGGGGAGCTGTTTTTT.

The genes are TRBV5-6 and TRBJ2-7; 9 bases align to TRBD2. Trimming at V came to 0 bases and at J to 1 base, leaving 5 bases not matched to a gene. The germline gives CDR1 SGHDT, CDR2 YYEEEE. The CDR3 consists of 16 residues. The DNA for the CDR3 is TGTGCCAGCAGCTTGGAGTTAGCGGGGGCATCCTACGAGCAGTACTTC. It specifies CASSLELAGASYEQYF.